This T cell receptor (beta chain) is from a study of blood T cells in healthy people across ages (dated by TCRdb to the mid-2010s). For context, the study as a whole: In model experiments, roughly one uniquely barcoded TCR beta cDNA molecule per two T cells was captured by template switching. Using deep sequencing normalized with unique cDNA molecular identifiers, the study measured how TCR beta repertoire diversity changes with age. Donors were grouped into four age groups: young (average approximately 16 years), middle-aged (approximately 41), aged (around 56) and long-lived (just over 80). Donors of different ages were randomly distributed across sequencing lanes to avoid experimental bias. Two additional independent replicas of 1 million unique cDNA reads from the same blood draw were analyzed for two donors (one aged 18 to 30 and one aged 80 or older). Beyond this particular receptor, the publication reports: Donor CMV infection status was unknown, potentially confounding age-related changes in expanded clonotypes. Compared with the aged group, the long-lived group had more naive CD4+ T cells, fewer expanded clones and increased TCR diversity, a pattern suggesting age selection. Observed TCR beta diversity correlated strongly with the percentage of naive T cells measured by flow cytometry. As age increased, observed TCR beta diversity per million T cells dropped in a roughly linear way, and a significant reduction was already evident by age about 40. Conclusive comparison of naive and antigen-experienced compartments was prevented by the profiling of bulk unsorted PBMCs. Total diversity estimates from one million sequenced T cells were considered lower bounds and underestimates.

Trimming removed 1 base from V and 7 bases from J, leaving 20 bases between the germline ends. CDR1 and CDR2 are read off the germline V gene as LGHNA and YNFKEQ. Taken from cysteine to phenylalanine, the CDR3 has 16 residues. The CDR3 DNA has 48 bases and is translated from base 1. Comments on this clonotype: The target of this receptor is not known. A read error is possible here, since a much larger clone lies one base away.

The library was built by means of 5' RACE. TCRdb shows the sequencer as Illumina HiSeq 2500. A second about 6 to 11 cycle PCR used a sample-barcoded 5' primer and a J-beta primer mix. A template-switch 5' adaptor carrying 12 random nucleotides introduced a unique molecular identifier onto each TCR beta cDNA molecule. Each sample yielded at least 3 million CDR3-containing paired-end reads. All of the RNA was converted into first-strand cDNA using the Mint cDNA synthesis kit, with a TRBC-specific oligonucleotide serving as the primer. After uracil-DNA glycosylase treatment, a first 18-cycle PCR used universal primers M1SS and BC2_uni_R on all cDNA. Concerning the study's data processing: Each sample was normalized by randomly selecting 1 million high-quality reads, each carrying a distinct molecular identifier. Instead of being binned into consensus sequences, reads that shared molecular identifiers were thrown out. MiTCR, with a Q25 quality threshold and the strictest error-elimination algorithm, was used for CDR3 identification, clonotype clustering and error correction. Lower-bound total TCR beta diversity was estimated with a nonparametric unseen species model using Euler transformation. TCRdb handled the public reads itself, with Q25 trimming in fastp and clone calling in MiXCR, and kept productive beta chains. For every CDR3 protein sequence, its rows merge into one entry that carries the most common genes and DNA. The V and J calls and clone size come from TCRdb's table, not from the authors' own analysis. The sample table contains around 650,000 distinct CDR3 sequences; only one count was recorded for 32% of them. The ten largest account for roughly 15% of the sample.

The donors were 40 or so Caucasian individuals from Russia, aged roughly 6 to 100 years, who were systemically healthy. Each donor gave 8 to 10 milliliters of peripheral blood, drawn into EDTA-treated Vacutainer tubes. Ficoll-Paque density-gradient centrifugation was used to isolate PBMCs, with at least 6 million per sample. Total RNA was extracted from PBMCs with Trizol reagent, with at least 5.5 micrograms obtained per sample. For every donor, an aliquot of PBMCs went through flow cytometry to measure the percentages of naive CD45RAhigh/CD27high T cells. The sequence derives from an elderly woman in good health. Donor details come from another sample of the same person, matched by shared clones. The sequencing input was blood. Recombination joined TRBV4-2 with TRBJ2-7; the D match is possibly TRBD1 or TRBD2, with 5 bases aligned in each. The nucleotide sequence reads as follows: TGTGCCAGCAGCCAAGCTGCTGGGGGTTTATATAGTGAGCAGTACTTC. This is translated as CASSQAAGGLYSEQYF.